The next 19 T cell receptor beta chains were all read from a single sample in a study of molecular identifiers for immune sequencing clone quantification. TCRdb ran MiXCR on the PCR reads and lists one entry per CDR3 protein. The sample carries about 640,000 distinct CDR3 sequences, roughly 21% recorded once. Sequencing was carried out using naive CD8+ T cells from blood, with Jurkat cell RNA spiked in. Subset noted: FACS-sorted CD8+CD4-CCR7+CD45RA+ naive T cells. Receptor source: a human donor in good health. Some libraries in this study had Jurkat cell RNA spiked in.

For this clonotype: Germline and junction disagree at one end, which may indicate a read error. The CDR3 is CASSPLSGRNEQSF. The CDR3 region has the DNA TGTGCCAGCAGCCCACTAAGCGGCCGCAATGAGCAGTCCTTC. The genes are TRBV13 and TRBJ2-1; weak D call: TRBD2 (5 bases). The CDR3 is 14 residues long. Germline V gene data show CDR1 as PRHDT and CDR2 as FYEKMQ (reference sequence).

This clonotype has more than one count but fewer than ten. This chain connects TRBV19 to TRBJ2-3; D may be TRBD1 or TRBD2 (5 bases each). This CDR3 is built from 20 residues. Trimming took 6 bases from V and 0 from J, leaving 28 bases between them. Germline V gene data show CDR1 as LNHDA and CDR2 as SQIVND (reference sequence). The CDR3 loop is CASSPGPMIRGSSSTDTQYF. CDR3 sequence (DNA): TGTGCCAGTAGCCCAGGGCCAATGATCCGGGGCTCGTCTAGCACAGATACGCAGTATTTT.

This clonotype was counted at least ten times. V usage is TRBV5-3 and J usage is TRBJ2-6, with D maybe TRBD2 (6 bases). TRBV5-3 is an ORF for which the function is uncertain. The CDR3 extends over 17 amino acids. The V gene lost 4 bases and the J gene lost 4 bases, with 18 bases spanning the gap. CDR3 in DNA: TGTGCCAGAAGCCTGTTACTAGCTCGTGAGGGGGCCAACGTCCTGACTTTC. Translating gives CARSLLLAREGANVLTF.

This clonotype was seen a few times. V is TRBV27 and J is TRBJ2-2, with a possible D match to TRBD1 (7 bases). Per the germline V gene, CDR1 is MNHEY and CDR2 is SMNVEV (reference sequence). This CDR3 is built from 16 residues. The V gene lost 3 bases and the J gene lost 6 bases, with 17 bases spanning the gap. Here the CDR3 reads CASSFIGGGGPGELFF. The CDR3 DNA follows: TGTGCCAGCAGTTTTATCGGAGGGGGCGGACCCGGGGAGCTGTTTTTT.

About this clonotype itself: With a much larger clone just one base away, this may be a read error. The chain joins TRBV30 to TRBJ2-7, with 9 bases that match TRBD2. There are 15 residues in the CDR3. Germline V lookup: CDR1 GTSNPN, CDR2 SVGIG (reference sequence). V lost 2 bases, J lost 7 bases, and 12 bases stayed unmatched. The CDR3 sequence: CAWSNPELAGEEQYF. CDR3 nucleotide sequence: TGTGCCTGGAGTAACCCGGAACTAGCGGGCGAGGAGCAGTACTTC.

This clonotype was seen repeatedly, ten times or more. The V gene is TRBV12-3 or TRBV12-4, the J gene TRBJ1-4, with D possibly being TRBD1 (5 bases). Trimming cost V 0 bases and J 7 bases, with 21 bases left between them. CDR3 length: 18 amino acids. This CDR3 is CASSLASPGRGYREKLFF. The CDR3 bases are TGTGCCAGCAGTTTAGCGAGCCCTGGGAGGGGTTATCGTGAAAAACTGTTTTTT.

This clonotype has ten or more counts. This chain connects TRBV4-1 to TRBJ2-7, with D uncertain. Trimming cost V 3 bases and J 2 bases, with 11 bases left between them. This CDR3 has 14 amino acids. Germline CDR1 and CDR2: MGHRA and YSYEKL. The CDR3 sequence: CASSQATLTYEQYF. CDR3 coding DNA: TGCGCCAGCAGCCAGGCAACTCTGACCTACGAGCAGTACTTC.

This chain connects TRBV29-1 to TRBJ2-1; 7 nucleotides match TRBD2. Germline values: CDR1 SQVTM, CDR2 ANQGSEA. The ends lost 0 bases at V and 3 bases at J; junction bases unmatched: 5. The CDR3 extends over 15 amino acids. The CDR3 bases are TGCAGCGTTGAAGACCCAGCGGGGCACTACAATGAGCAGTTCTTC. Protein: CSVEDPAGHYNEQFF.

On this clonotype: It may be a read error: a sequence one base away is much more abundant. V is TRBV30 and J is TRBJ2-1; D unresolved. This CDR3 spans 11 amino acids. The germline V gene has CDR1 GTSNPN and CDR2 SVGIG (reference sequence). The CDR3 sequence: CAWSNGGEQSF. In nucleotides, the CDR3 is TGTGCCTGGAGTAACGGCGGAGAGCAGTCCTTC.

This clonotype was observed at least ten times. J is TRBJ1-5 and V is TRBV27; D is perhaps TRBD1 (5 bases). Trimming cost V 3 bases and J 5 bases, with 14 bases left between them. The CDR3 length is 15 residues. Germline CDR1 is MNHEY and CDR2 is SMNVEV (reference sequence). The CDR3 DNA sequence: TGTGCCAGCAGTTTGAATTTCGGGGCGGATCAGCCCCAGCATTTT. This encodes CASSLNFGADQPQHF.

This clonotype was picked up a small number of times. One end of the junction is discordant with germline, which a read error may explain. The chain is built from TRBV6-2 or TRBV6-3 and TRBJ2-5; tentatively, D is TRBD2 (5 bases). Germline CDR1 MNHEY, CDR2 SVGEGT. The CDR3 contains 15 residues. CDR3 sequence: CASTSGQLLGETQHF. The CDR3 DNA sequence: TGTGCCAGCACCTCGGGCCAGCTCCTGGGAGAGACCCAGCACTTC.

This clonotype was counted ten times or more. The chain uses TRBV7-2 and TRBJ2-7, with 9 bases that match TRBD2. There are 16 residues in the CDR3. J lost 0 bases, V lost 2 bases, and 5 bases had no gene match. Germline CDR1 SGHTA, CDR2 FQGNSA. In nucleotides, the CDR3 is TGTGCCAGCAGCTTACATGCGGGGGGGAGCTCCTACGAGCAGTACTTC. Encoded protein: CASSLHAGGSSYEQYF.

This clonotype was found many times. This sequence joins TRBV7-9 and TRBJ1-6; tentatively, D is TRBD1 (5 bases). CDR1 SEHNR and CDR2 FQNEAQ come from the germline V gene (reference sequence). V lost 4 bases and J 0 bases, leaving 10 bases between the germline ends. The CDR3 consists of 16 residues. The CDR3 DNA sequence: TGTGCCAGCAGCTCGAGCGGGGGCTCCTATAATTCACCCCTCCACTTT. Amino acids: CASSSSGGSYNSPLHF.

As regards this clonotype: The CDR3 does not end in the conserved phenylalanine or tryptophan, so this is likely a read error. J is TRBJ2-1 and V is TRBV29-1; possibly TRBD1 for D (5 bases). This CDR3 has 13 residues. Between the trimmed V and J ends, which lost 4 bases and 7 bases, there was a span of 14 bases. CDR1 SQVTM and CDR2 ANQGSEA come from the germline V gene. The CDR3 loop reads CSVASDSWNEQFS. The CDR3 DNA reads TGCAGCGTTGCGAGTGACAGTTGGAATGAGCAGTTCTCC.

This clonotype was recorded at least ten times. CDR3 sequence reads: CASSERQGAGVYEQYF. The CDR3 DNA is TGTGCCAGCAGCGAACGACAGGGGGCGGGGGTCTACGAGCAGTACTTC. This chain connects TRBV9 to TRBJ2-7; TRBD1 aligns across 10 bases. This CDR3 has 16 residues. J lost 3 bases, V lost 3 bases, and 9 bases had no gene match. Germline V gene data show CDR1 as SGDLS and CDR2 as YYNGEE.

This clonotype was seen a few times. At one end, the junction sequence differs from germline, possibly due to a read error. The chain carries TRBV12-3 or TRBV12-4 and TRBJ2-7, with D perhaps TRBD2 (5 bases). CDR3 length equals 14 residues. The CDR3 DNA follows: TGTGCCAGCAGTTTAGCTAGCGCCGCCTACGAGCTGTACTTC. Residues: CASSLASAAYELYF.

In the case of this clonotype: A read error may be the cause here, since a much bigger clone is one base away. The V call is TRBV11-2, the J call TRBJ2-3; D not certain. Germline CDR1 reads SGHAT; CDR2 reads FQNNGV. The CDR3 runs 12 residues. The CDR3 DNA reads as TGTGCCGGCAGCCCCGTCACAGATACGCAGTATTTT. Translated, it gives CAGSPVTDTQYF.

This clonotype was observed at least ten times. The chain links TRBV10-3 to TRBJ2-2; TRBD1 is a possible D gene (5 bases). The CDR3 totals 17 residues. Deletions cut 0 bases from V and 1 base from J, with 12 bases between. In germline, CDR1 is ENHRY, CDR2 SYGVKD. CDR3 protein: CAISESPATENTGELFF. The CDR3 nucleotides read TGTGCCATCAGTGAGTCCCCCGCGACAGAGAACACCGGGGAGCTGTTTTTT.

The sample holds many counts of this clonotype. V is TRBV9 and J is TRBJ2-5; 9 bases are a match to TRBD2. The CDR3 totals 15 residues. V shed 3 bases and J 3 bases; nucleotides not matched to a gene: 6. The germline V gene has CDR1 SGDLS and CDR2 YYNGEE. CDR3 in DNA: TGTGCCAGCAGCGCCCGACTAGCGGTGAAAGAGACCCAGTACTTC. It translates to CASSARLAVKETQYF.